This T cell receptor (beta chain) was sequenced during a study of T cells after yellow fever vaccination. TCR cDNA, made by 5'RACE template switching, carried an added universal primer site and UMIs. TCRdb fed the 5' RACE reads into MiXCR, producing one record per CDR3 protein. The sample yields about 340,000 distinct CDR3 sequences, around 12% seen once. This clonotype was counted between two and nine times. CDR3 length: 14 residues. Germline CDR1 SGHRS, CDR2 YFSETQ. The J segment lost 5 bases and the V segment lost 4 bases, leaving 7 bases of the junction unmatched. The source was CD4+ T cells sorted from PBMCs, collected 15 days after the yellow fever booster vaccination. The chain uses TRBV5-1 and TRBJ2-5, with TRBD2 matching over 8 bases. The TCR was taken from a man aged 18-30 years who received the YFV17D yellow fever vaccine. The CDR3 DNA reads as TGCGCCAGCAGCCCGAGAGCGGGGGAGGAGACCCAGTACTTC. It yields the protein CASSPRAGEETQYF.